This record looks at one T cell receptor (beta chain) sequence and its context. The CDR3 runs to 13 residues. Trimming removed 2 bases at V and 12 bases at J, with 18 bases between. The germline gives CDR1 SGHDT, CDR2 YYEEEE. This entry is derived from a study of shared clonotypes between healthy human individuals. Study-wide background: CD4 naive and CD4 memory each took three plates per donor, while CD8 naive took two and CD8 memory one.

Using immunoSEQ multiplex PCR, the repertoire was profiled, and TCRdb retains in-frame clones only, with some absent. The repertoire has 700,000 to 950,000 clones, about 96% of them found once; the top ten carry less than 0.25%. Positive CCR7 selection of CD45RO-negative cells yielded the naive CD8 cells, and terminally differentiated effector memory CD45RA+ cells were excluded. The source is a man aged 30 to 45 in good health. The rearrangement joins TRBV5-6 to TRBJ2-7; weak D call: TRBD2 (6 bases). What was sequenced was naive CD8+ T cells sorted from blood. CDR3 residues: CASSFAGGGSGYF. Here the CDR3 DNA reads TGTGCCAGCAGCTTCGCCGGTGGGGGGTCTGGGTACTTC.